Shown below are 28 T cell receptor beta chains from a single sample sequenced in a study of CD8 T cells in Susac syndrome. RNA totalling roughly 0.45 to 1 ug underwent reverse transcription with random hexamers. TCRdb re-called the immunoSEQ multiplex PCR reads with MiXCR, one entry per CDR3 protein. Among more than 65,000 distinct CDR3 sequences listed, over 90% were seen once. Sequencing used CD8+ T cells from PBMCs. These receptors came from a human donor with Susac syndrome.

The table lists this clonotype with a count of one. CDR3 protein: CSDLDWTGGQYNEQFF. DNA for the CDR3: TGCAGCGACTTAGATTGGACCGGCGGCCAGTACAATGAGCAGTTCTTC. The J gene is TRBJ2-1, the V gene TRBV29-1; the D is unclear. Germline loops: CDR1 SQVTM, CDR2 ANQGSEA. V lost 7 bases and J lost 4, with 23 bases in between. The CDR3 extends over 16 amino acids.

The rearrangement links TRBV28 to TRBJ2-7; 9 nucleotides match TRBD1. Per germline, CDR1 MDHEN and CDR2 SYDVKM. The trim removed 6 bases at V and 3 bases at J, leaving 3 bases unmatched. The CDR3 loop spans 13 amino acids. CDR3 sequence reads: CASRRTGDYEQYF. The CDR3 nucleotides read TGTGCCAGCAGACGGACAGGGGACTACGAGCAGTACTTC.

The chain joins TRBV7-9 to TRBJ2-5; no reliable D call. Trimming left V 5 bases short and J 5 bases short, with 15 bases between. Per the germline V gene, CDR1 is SEHNR and CDR2 is FQNEAQ (reference sequence). The CDR3 is made up of 14 amino acids. This CDR3 is CASSPEKSRETQYF. In DNA, the CDR3 is TGTGCCAGCAGCCCCGAGAAATCTCGCGAGACCCAGTACTTC.

The chain uses TRBV20-1 and TRBJ2-2; 7 nucleotides align to TRBD2. The CDR3 covers 15 residues. V was clipped by 5 bases and J by 4 bases; unmatched bases: 10. The V gene's germline CDR1 is DFQATT and CDR2 SNEGSKA (reference sequence). CDR3 DNA: TGCAGTGCTCTCGGGGAGGGGACGATCACCGGGGAGCTGTTTTTT. This gives the protein CSALGEGTITGELFF.

J is TRBJ2-1 and V is TRBV30; D is perhaps TRBD2 (5 bases). There are 15 residues in the CDR3. With 7 bases removed from V and 0 bases from J, the gap between germline ends came to 16 bases. Germline V gene sequence: CDR1 GTSNPN, CDR2 SVGIG (reference sequence). In DNA form, the CDR3 reads TGTGCCTCTACCCCATCGGGAAGCTCCTACAATGAGCAGTTCTTC. Protein: CASTPSGSSYNEQFF.

The V and J genes are TRBV27 and TRBJ2-7; 7 positions match TRBD2. CDR3 length: 13 amino acids. Germline loops: CDR1 MNHEY, CDR2 SMNVEV (reference sequence). Trimming at V came to 6 bases and at J to 2 bases, leaving 4 bases not matched to a gene. Written as DNA, the CDR3 is TGTGCCAGCAGGAGCGGGGCTGCCTACGAGCAGTACTTC. Translating it yields CASRSGAAYEQYF.

This clonotype was detected only once. This chain uses TRBV20-1 with TRBJ2-7; 7 bases agree with TRBD1. There are 12 residues in the CDR3. CDR1 DFQATT and CDR2 SNEGSKA come from the germline V gene (reference sequence). The J segment lost 4 bases and the V segment lost 5 bases, leaving 5 bases of the junction unmatched. Here the CDR3 DNA reads TGCAGTGCTGCGACAGGGTTGTACGAGCAGTACTTC. Its translation is CSAATGLYEQYF.

The J gene is TRBJ2-3, the V gene TRBV19; 10 nucleotides line up with TRBD1. Germline CDR1 LNHDA, CDR2 SQIVND (reference sequence). CDR3 size: 16 residues. J lost 11 bases, V lost 5 bases, and 16 bases had no gene match. CDR3 amino acids: CASSPGDRGTKRRQYF. The CDR3 DNA sequence: TGTGCCAGTAGTCCCGGGGACAGGGGCACTAAGCGCCGGCAGTATTTT. Complete variable domain (other parts from reference TRBV19 and TRBJ2-3): DGGITQSPKYLFRKEGQNVTLSCEQNLNHDAMYWYRQDPGQGLRLIYYSQIVNDFQKGDIAEGYSVSREKKESFPLTVTSAQKNPTAFYLCASSPGDRGTKRRQYFGPGTRLTVL.

The rearrangement uses TRBV11-2 and TRBJ2-5, with D possibly TRBD1 on 6 matching bases. V lost 2 bases and J 6 bases, leaving 13 bases between the germline ends. The CDR3 consists of 14 residues. CDR1 is SGHAT and CDR2 is FQNNGV in the germline V gene. CDR3 sequence (DNA): TGTGCCAGCAGCTTATGGGCAACAGGGAAGACCCAGTACTTC. Protein product: CASSLWATGKTQYF.

The chain combines TRBV5-6 with TRBJ2-7; D is undetermined. V shed 3 bases and J shed 2 bases, with 6 bases lying between them. This CDR3 region has 12 residues. Germline CDR1 and CDR2: SGHDT and YYEEEE. The DNA of the CDR3 is TGTGCCAGCAGCTCCGGACCCTACGAGCAGTACTTC. This translates into CASSSGPYEQYF. The full variable domain, its missing parts supplied by reference TRBV5-6 and TRBJ2-7, is DAGVTQSPTHLIKTRGQQVTLRCSPKSGHDTVSWYQQALGQGPQFIFQYYEEEERQRGNFPDRFSGHQFPNYSSELNVNALLLGDSALYLCASSSGPYEQYFGPGTRLTVT.

The chain couples TRBV28 to TRBJ1-1, with D hard to call. Trimming stripped 3 bases from V and 5 bases from J, with 10 bases between. Germline values: CDR1 MDHEN, CDR2 SYDVKM. This CDR3 region has 13 residues. The CDR3 here is CASSFGPKTEAFF. For the CDR3, the DNA is TGTGCCAGCAGTTTTGGGCCTAAGACTGAAGCTTTCTTT.

The rearrangement joins TRBV7-9 to TRBJ2-1, with TRBD2 as a possible D gene (5 bases). Germline V gene data show CDR1 as SEHNR and CDR2 as FQNEAQ (reference sequence). This CDR3 region has 12 residues. Trimming removed 5 bases from V and 5 bases from J, with 7 bases in between. The CDR3 here is CASSILDNEQFF. CDR3 nucleotide sequence: TGTGCCAGCAGCATACTAGACAATGAGCAGTTCTTC.

V and J are TRBV6-4 and TRBJ2-2, with 10 bases that match TRBD2. CDR3 length: 15 residues. With 4 bases clipped from V and 1 base from J, the junction kept 0 bases outside the gene matches. Germline assignment: CDR1 MRHNA and CDR2 SNTAGT. CDR3 sequence: CASSGTSGNTGELFF. Here the CDR3 DNA reads TGTGCCAGCAGTGGGACTAGCGGGAACACCGGGGAGCTGTTTTTT.

The chain combines TRBV29-1 with TRBJ1-2, with 7 bases fitting TRBD1. The trim removed 4 bases at V and 4 bases at J, leaving 0 bases unmatched. CDR1 and CDR2 from the germline V gene are SQVTM and ANQGSEA. The CDR3 contains 11 residues. The CDR3, as DNA: TGCAGCGTTGGGGACAGCTATGGCTACACCTTC. Its translation: CSVGDSYGYTF. Looking up the rest from reference TRBV29-1 and TRBJ1-2 gives the full variable domain: SAVISQKPSRDICQRGTSLTIQCQVDSQVTMMFWYRQQPGQSLTLIATANQGSEATYESGFVIDKFPISRPNLTFSTLTVSNMSPEDSSIYLCSVGDSYGYTFGSGTRLTVV.

The chain employs TRBV27 and TRBJ1-2; D is unresolved. The CDR3 totals 13 residues. Germline lookup yields CDR1 MNHEY and CDR2 SMNVEV (reference sequence). The V gene lost 0 bases and the J gene lost 6 bases, with 8 bases spanning the gap. The CDR3 spells CASSLSSGNGYTF. The DNA of the CDR3 is TGTGCCAGCAGTTTATCTTCCGGGAATGGCTACACCTTC.

The chain has TRBV15 and TRBJ1-2; D unclear. Germline V gene sequence: CDR1 LNHNV, CDR2 YYDKDF (reference sequence). Trimming removed 0 bases at V and 10 bases at J, with 6 bases between. The CDR3 consists of 11 residues. The CDR3 sequence is CATSRELVYTF. The CDR3 DNA sequence: TGTGCCACCAGCAGAGAGTTGGTCTACACCTTC.

By sample fraction, this clonotype is medium-sized. The V call is TRBV28, the J call TRBJ1-2, with a possible D match to TRBD1 (5 bases). Trimming removed 2 bases at V and 5 bases at J, with 9 bases between. Germline CDR1 MDHEN, CDR2 SYDVKM. This CDR3 comprises 13 residues. The CDR3 nucleotides read TGTGCCAGCAGTTTAGACCAGGGTTATGGCTACACCTTC. It encodes CASSLDQGYGYTF.

The chain couples TRBV15 to TRBJ2-1, with D tentatively TRBD1 (5 bases). Germline CDR1 and CDR2: LNHNV and YYDKDF (reference sequence). The CDR3 consists of 16 residues. V lost 0 bases, J lost 3 bases, and 12 bases lay in between. The CDR3 DNA reads TGTGCCACCAGCAGAGACAGGGCTCTAGACTACAATGAGCAGTTCTTC. Its protein is CATSRDRALDYNEQFF.

This chain joins TRBV30 and TRBJ2-2, with D possibly being TRBD2 (6 bases). Per the germline V gene, CDR1 is GTSNPN and CDR2 is SVGIG (reference sequence). The CDR3 is 13 amino acids. V was clipped by 5 bases and J by 3 bases, with 10 bases between them. CDR3 bases: TGTGCCTGGGAGTGGGGGGACACCGGGGAGCTGTTTTTT. Protein: CAWEWGDTGELFF.

The genes are TRBV15 and TRBJ2-2, with unresolved D. Trimming left V 0 bases short and J 6 bases short, with 8 bases between. Germline V gene lookup returns CDR1 LNHNV and CDR2 YYDKDF (reference sequence). CDR3 length: 14 amino acids. The DNA of the CDR3 is TGTGCCACCAGCAGAGATCGGTCGTCCGGGGAGCTGTTTTTT. Its protein product is CATSRDRSSGELFF.

The chain couples TRBV27 to TRBJ1-3, with unresolved D. This CDR3 contains 11 residues. The V gene lost 8 bases and the J gene lost 3 bases, with 5 bases spanning the gap. Germline CDR1 is MNHEY and CDR2 is SMNVEV (reference sequence). In DNA, the CDR3 is TGTGCCAGCGGGTTTGGAAACACCATATATTTT. Its translation is CASGFGNTIYF.

V is TRBV4-1 and J is TRBJ2-7; TRBD2 matches 8 bases. The CDR3 loop spans 14 amino acids. V shed 3 bases, J shed 6 bases, and the junction held 7 bases outside the gene matches. Germline V lookup: CDR1 MGHRA, CDR2 YSYEKL. The CDR3 DNA is TGCGCCAGCAGCCAGGCAGGGACTAGGGGCGAGCAGTACTTC. Protein product: CASSQAGTRGEQYF.

The chain couples TRBV10-3 to TRBJ1-5; D unresolved. The germline V and J ends were trimmed by 0 bases and 1 base, with 10 bases remaining between them. Per the germline V gene, CDR1 is ENHRY and CDR2 is SYGVKD. The CDR3 totals 16 residues. The CDR3 loop is CAISESLWGSNQPQHF. The DNA of the CDR3 is TGTGCCATCAGTGAGTCCTTATGGGGAAGCAATCAGCCCCAGCATTTT.

The rearrangement links TRBV19 to TRBJ2-7, with D perhaps TRBD2 (5 bases). The CDR3 is 13 amino acids. The V end lost 1 base, the J end lost 6 bases, and 10 bases lay between the germline ends. Looked up from germline, CDR1 is LNHDA and CDR2 is SQIVND (reference sequence). The CDR3, as DNA: TGTGCCAGTAGTATAGTCGGAGGAGGCGAGCAGTACTTC. Translating gives CASSIVGGGEQYF.

The genes are TRBV20-1 and TRBJ2-7; 8 bases agree with TRBD2. The CDR3 totals 15 residues. V was pared by 2 bases and J by 2 bases, with 8 bases of the junction left unmatched. In germline, CDR1 is DFQATT, CDR2 SNEGSKA (reference sequence). DNA for the CDR3: TGCAGTGCTAGACCACCGGGACTAGGGACCTACGAGCAGTACTTC. Protein: CSARPPGLGTYEQYF.

The V call is TRBV27, the J call TRBJ1-5; 8 bases agree with TRBD1. This CDR3 has 14 amino acids. The trim removed 5 bases at V and 9 bases at J, leaving 9 bases unmatched. Per germline, CDR1 MNHEY and CDR2 SMNVEV (reference sequence). The DNA for the CDR3 is TGTGCCAGCAGTCTGTCGGGACAGGTTCGGCCCCAGCATTTT. Its translation is CASSLSGQVRPQHF.

This chain joins TRBV29-1 and TRBJ2-3, with D unclear. V lost 1 base and J lost 6, with 5 bases in between. This CDR3 spans 11 amino acids. Looked up from germline, CDR1 is SQVTM and CDR2 is ANQGSEA. The CDR3, as DNA: TGCAGCGTTGAAGGGGTTGATACGCAGTATTTT. It yields the protein CSVEGVDTQYF.

The V gene is TRBV20-1, the J gene TRBJ2-5; 11 bases line up with TRBD1. Germline V gives CDR1 DFQATT, CDR2 SNEGSKA (reference sequence). The CDR3 covers 14 residues. Trimming at V came to 6 bases and at J to 1 base, leaving 4 bases not matched to a gene. CDR3 protein: CSARTGGFQETQYF. Here the CDR3 DNA reads TGCAGTGCCCGGACAGGGGGCTTCCAAGAGACCCAGTACTTC.